Only a few counts were recorded for the clone carrying this T cell receptor beta chain. The antigen is undetermined. Profiling relied on immunoSEQ multiplex PCR, and the TCRdb table lists in-frame clones only, not all of them. The data show 130,000 to 150,000 clones, with around 92% seen just once and under 2% held by the top ten. The data derive from a study of T cell responses to AZD1222 COVID-19 vaccine. The study, taken as a whole, reports: Only a handful of individuals given AZD1222 were seropositive at baseline. Donors, mostly white British, included more females; clonal diversity was possibly underestimated.

Trimming cost V 0 bases and J 4 bases; bases outside gene matches: 1. The length of the CDR3 is 15 residues. The germline gives CDR1 SGDLS, CDR2 YYNGEE. The chain links TRBV9 to TRBJ2-7, with 13 bases lining up with TRBD2. The specimen comprised peripheral blood, sampled on day 0 of AZD1222 vaccination. The sequence was obtained from an adult in good health. CDR3 protein: CASSVGTSGGYEQYF. The CDR3 coding sequence is TGTGCCAGCAGCGTAGGGACTAGCGGGGGATACGAGCAGTACTTC.